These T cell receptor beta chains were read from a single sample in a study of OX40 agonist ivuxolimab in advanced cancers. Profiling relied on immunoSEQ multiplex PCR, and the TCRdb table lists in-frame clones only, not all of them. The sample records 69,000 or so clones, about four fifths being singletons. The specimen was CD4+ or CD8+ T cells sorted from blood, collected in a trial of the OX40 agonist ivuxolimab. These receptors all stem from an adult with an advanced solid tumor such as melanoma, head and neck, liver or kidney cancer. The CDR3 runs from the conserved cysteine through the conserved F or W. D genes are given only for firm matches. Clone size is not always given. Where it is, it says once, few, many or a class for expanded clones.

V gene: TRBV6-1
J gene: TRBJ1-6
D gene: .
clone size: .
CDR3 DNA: TGTGCCAGCAGAACTTTGAGCTCCTATAATTCACCCCTCCACTTT
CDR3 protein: CASRTLSSYNSPLHF

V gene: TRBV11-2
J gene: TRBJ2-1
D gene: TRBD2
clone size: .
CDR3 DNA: TGTGCCAGCAGCTCCGGGACTAGCGGGAAGGTGAATGAGCAGTTCTTC
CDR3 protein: CASSSGTSGKVNEQFF

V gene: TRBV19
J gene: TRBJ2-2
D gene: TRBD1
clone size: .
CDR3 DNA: TGTGCCAGTAGTAGCCCCCCGGGACAGAAAATAACCGGGGAGCTGTTTTTT
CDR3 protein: CASSSPPGQKITGELFF

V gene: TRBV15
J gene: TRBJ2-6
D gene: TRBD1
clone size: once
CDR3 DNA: TGTGCCACCAGCAGATGGGGACAGGGAGACAACGTCCTGACTTTC
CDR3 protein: CATSRWGQGDNVLTF

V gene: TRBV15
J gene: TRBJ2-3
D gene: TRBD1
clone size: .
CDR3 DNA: TGTGCCACCAACCTCTTCGGGACAGGGACAGATACGCAGTATTTT
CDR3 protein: CATNLFGTGTDTQYF

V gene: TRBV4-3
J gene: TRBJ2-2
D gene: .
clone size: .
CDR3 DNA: TGCGCCAGCAGCCAAGACAGGAGCCCCACCGGGGAGCTGTTTTTT
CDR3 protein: CASSQDRSPTGELFF

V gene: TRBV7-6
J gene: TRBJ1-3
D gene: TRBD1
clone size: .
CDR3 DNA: TGTGCCAGCAGCTTAGGCCCCGGGACAGCCTCTGGAAACACCATATATTTT
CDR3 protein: CASSLGPGTASGNTIYF

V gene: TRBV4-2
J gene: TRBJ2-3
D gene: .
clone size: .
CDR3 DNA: TGTGCCAGCAGCCTAAGGGCGGGGAGGGGGTCCACAGATACGCAGTATTTT
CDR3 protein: CASSLRAGRGSTDTQYF

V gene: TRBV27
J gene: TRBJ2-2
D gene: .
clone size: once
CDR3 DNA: TGTGCCAGCAGTTTTACGAGGGGGAACACCGGGGAGCTGTTTTTT
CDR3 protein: CASSFTRGNTGELFF

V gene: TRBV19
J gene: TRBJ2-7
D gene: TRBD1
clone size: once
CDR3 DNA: TGTGCCAGTAGTCCCCACCGGACAGGGGGAGGTGGCGAGCAGTACTTC
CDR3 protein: CASSPHRTGGGGEQYF

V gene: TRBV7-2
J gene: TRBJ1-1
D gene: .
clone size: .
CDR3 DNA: TGTGCCAGCAGCTCCCTCCATAACACTGAAGCTTTCTTT
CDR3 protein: CASSSLHNTEAFF

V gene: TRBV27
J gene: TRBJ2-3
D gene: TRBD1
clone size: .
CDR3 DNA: TGTGCCAGCACCGCGGACAGGTCCCGCACAGATACGCAGTATTTT
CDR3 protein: CASTADRSRTDTQYF

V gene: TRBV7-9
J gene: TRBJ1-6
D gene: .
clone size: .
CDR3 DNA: TGTGCCAGCAGTCGAGACTATTCACCCCTCCACTTT
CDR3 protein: CASSRDYSPLHF

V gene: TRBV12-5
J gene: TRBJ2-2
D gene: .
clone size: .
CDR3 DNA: TGTGCTAGTGGACCGGACGTGGGGGAGCTGTTTTTT
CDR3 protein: CASGPDVGELFF

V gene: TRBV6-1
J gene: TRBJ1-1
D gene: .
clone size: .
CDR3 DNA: TGTGCCAGCAGAACTCCCGGGGGGGGGAACACTGAAGCTTTCTTT
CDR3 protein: CASRTPGGGNTEAFF

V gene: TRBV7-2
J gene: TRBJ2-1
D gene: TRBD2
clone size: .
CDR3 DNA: TGTGCCAGCAGGGGAAGCGGGAGCTCCTACAATGAGCAGTTCTTC
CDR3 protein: CASRGSGSSYNEQFF

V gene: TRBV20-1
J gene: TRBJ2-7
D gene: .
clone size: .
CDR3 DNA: TGCAGTGCTAGACCGGACTACGAGCAGTACTTC
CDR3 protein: CSARPDYEQYF

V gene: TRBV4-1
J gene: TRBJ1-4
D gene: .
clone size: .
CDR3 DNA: TGCGCCAGCAGCCAAGAAACTACAAGTAATGAAAAACTGTTTTTT
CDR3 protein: CASSQETTSNEKLFF

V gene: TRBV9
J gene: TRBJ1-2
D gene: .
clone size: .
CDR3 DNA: TGTGCCAGCAGCGCAGGACTTGCGGACTATGGCTACACCTTC
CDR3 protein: CASSAGLADYGYTF

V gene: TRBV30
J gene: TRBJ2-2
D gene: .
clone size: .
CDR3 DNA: TGTGCCTGGAGTGTAGCCGTAGACATACTGAACACCGGGGAGCTGTTTTTT
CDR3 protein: CAWSVAVDILNTGELFF

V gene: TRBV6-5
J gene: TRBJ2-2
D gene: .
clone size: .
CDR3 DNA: TGTGCCAGCAGGAGGGTGGCCGGGGAGCTGTTTTTT
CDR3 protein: CASRRVAGELFF

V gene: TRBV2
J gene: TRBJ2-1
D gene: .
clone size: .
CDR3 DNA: TGTGCCAGCCAGAGCGACGAGGACAATGAGCAGTTCTTC
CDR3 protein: CASQSDEDNEQFF

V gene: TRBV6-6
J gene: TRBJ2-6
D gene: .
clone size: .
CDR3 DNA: TGTGCCAGCAGCCTCCCGGTCTCTGGGGCCAACGTCCTGACTTTC
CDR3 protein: CASSLPVSGANVLTF

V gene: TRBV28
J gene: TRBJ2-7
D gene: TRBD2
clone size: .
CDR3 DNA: TGTGCCAGCAGTCGCCTTATAGCGGGGTCGGAGCAGTACTTC
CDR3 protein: CASSRLIAGSEQYF

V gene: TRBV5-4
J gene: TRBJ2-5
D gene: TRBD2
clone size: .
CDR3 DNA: TGTGCCAGCAGCTGGGCGGGGGGGCATGAGACCCAGTACTTC
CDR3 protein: CASSWAGGHETQYF

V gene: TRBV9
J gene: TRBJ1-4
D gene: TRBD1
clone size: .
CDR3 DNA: TGTGCCAGCAGCGTGACAGGGGCCGGAAAACTGTTTTTT
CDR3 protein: CASSVTGAGKLFF

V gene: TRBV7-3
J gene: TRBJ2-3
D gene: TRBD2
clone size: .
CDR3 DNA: TGTGCCAGCAGCTTAGATAGCGGGAGCACAGATACGCAGTATTTT
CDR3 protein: CASSLDSGSTDTQYF

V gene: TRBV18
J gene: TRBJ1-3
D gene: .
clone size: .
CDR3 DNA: TGTGCCAGCTCACCGACCGTCGAAAACTCTGGAAACACCATATATTTT
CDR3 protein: CASSPTVENSGNTIYF

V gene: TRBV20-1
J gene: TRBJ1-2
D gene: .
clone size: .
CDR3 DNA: TGCAGTGCGGAGTTAGGGGGCTACACCTTC
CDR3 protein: CSAELGGYTF

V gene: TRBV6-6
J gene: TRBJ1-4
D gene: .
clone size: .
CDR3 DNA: TGTGCCAGCAGAGAGACATCTCAAAATGAAAAACTGTTTTTT
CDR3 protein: CASRETSQNEKLFF

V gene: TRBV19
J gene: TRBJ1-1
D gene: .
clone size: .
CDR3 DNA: TGTGCCAGTAGTAGAACAGGGCAGAACACTGAAGCTTTCTTT
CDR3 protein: CASSRTGQNTEAFF

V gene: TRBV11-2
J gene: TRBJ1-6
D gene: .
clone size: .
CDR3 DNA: TGTGCCAGCAGCCCCCAGAGCTCCTATAATTCACCCCTCCACTTT
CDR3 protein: CASSPQSSYNSPLHF

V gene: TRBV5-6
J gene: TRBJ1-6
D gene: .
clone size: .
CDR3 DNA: TGTGCCAGCAGCGGGATGGGGGCCGGGGTTTTCGGTAATTCACCCCTCCACTTT
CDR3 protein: CASSGMGAGVFGNSPLHF

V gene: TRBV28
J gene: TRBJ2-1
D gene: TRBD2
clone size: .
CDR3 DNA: TGTGCCAGCAGCCTAGCGGGAGGCCCCCTCAATGAGCAGTTCTTC
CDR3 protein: CASSLAGGPLNEQFF

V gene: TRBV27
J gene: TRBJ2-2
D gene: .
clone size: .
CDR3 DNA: TGTGCCAGCAGTTTCCCTAGCGCCCCCGGGGAGCTGTTTTTT
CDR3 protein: CASSFPSAPGELFF

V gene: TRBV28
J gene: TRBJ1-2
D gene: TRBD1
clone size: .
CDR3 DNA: TGTGCCAGCAGGGGGACAGAATACTATGGCTACACCTTC
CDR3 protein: CASRGTEYYGYTF

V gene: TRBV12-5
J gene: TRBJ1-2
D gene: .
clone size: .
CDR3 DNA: TGTGCTAGTGGTTTGGCAGGTCTGGGCCAACGACAGCCTTTTGACTATGGCTACACCTTC
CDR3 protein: CASGLAGLGQRQPFDYGYTF

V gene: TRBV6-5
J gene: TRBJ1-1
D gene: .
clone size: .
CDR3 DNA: TGTGCCAGCAAAATTTCAGGGAACATAGGTGAAGCTTTCTTT
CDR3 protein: CASKISGNIGEAFF

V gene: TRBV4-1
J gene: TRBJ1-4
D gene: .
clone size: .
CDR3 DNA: TGCGCCAGCAGACGCGACAGTTCAACTAATGAAAAACTGTTTTTT
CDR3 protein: CASRRDSSTNEKLFF

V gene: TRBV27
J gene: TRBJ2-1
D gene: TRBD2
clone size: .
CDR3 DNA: TGTGCCAGCAGTTTCCTAGCGGGTTACAATGAGCAGTTCTTC
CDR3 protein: CASSFLAGYNEQFF

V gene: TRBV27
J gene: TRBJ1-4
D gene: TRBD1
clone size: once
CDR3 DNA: TGTGCCAGCGGAAGGGACAGGGCAATCCATAATGAAAAACTGTTTTTT
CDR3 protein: CASGRDRAIHNEKLFF

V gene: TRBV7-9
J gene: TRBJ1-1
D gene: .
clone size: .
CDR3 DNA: TGTGCCAGCAGCTTGCGACTGACCGACGAAGCTTTCTTT
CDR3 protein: CASSLRLTDEAFF

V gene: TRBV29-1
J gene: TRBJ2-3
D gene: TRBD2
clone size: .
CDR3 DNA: TGCAGCGTTGTTAAGGGGACTAGCGGCACAGATACGCAGTATTTT
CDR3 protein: CSVVKGTSGTDTQYF

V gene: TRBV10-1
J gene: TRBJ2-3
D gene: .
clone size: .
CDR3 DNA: TGCGCCAGCAGTCGGACGGTCACAGATACGCAGTATTTT
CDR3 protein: CASSRTVTDTQYF

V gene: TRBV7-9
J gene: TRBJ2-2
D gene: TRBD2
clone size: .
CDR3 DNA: TGTGCCAGCAGCCCACGGACTAGCTCGTACACCGGGGAGCTGTTTTTT
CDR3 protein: CASSPRTSSYTGELFF

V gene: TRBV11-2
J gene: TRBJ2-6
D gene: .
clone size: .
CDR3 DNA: TGTGCCAGCCGGGACGGCTTCTCTGGGGCCAACGTCCTGACTTTC
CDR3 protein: CASRDGFSGANVLTF

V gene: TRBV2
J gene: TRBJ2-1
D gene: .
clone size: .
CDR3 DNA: TGTGCCAGCAGTGAAGTTCCTCTCGGGCAGTTCTTC
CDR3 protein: CASSEVPLGQFF

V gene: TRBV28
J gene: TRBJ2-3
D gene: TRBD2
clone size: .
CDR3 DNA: TGTGCCAGCAGTTTGGGTAGCGGGCCTAGCACAGATACGCAGTATTTT
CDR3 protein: CASSLGSGPSTDTQYF

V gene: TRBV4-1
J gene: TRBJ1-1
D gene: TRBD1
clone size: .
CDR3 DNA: TGCGCCAGCAGCCAGGATACCGGGACAGGGTACACTGAAGCTTTCTTT
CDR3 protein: CASSQDTGTGYTEAFF